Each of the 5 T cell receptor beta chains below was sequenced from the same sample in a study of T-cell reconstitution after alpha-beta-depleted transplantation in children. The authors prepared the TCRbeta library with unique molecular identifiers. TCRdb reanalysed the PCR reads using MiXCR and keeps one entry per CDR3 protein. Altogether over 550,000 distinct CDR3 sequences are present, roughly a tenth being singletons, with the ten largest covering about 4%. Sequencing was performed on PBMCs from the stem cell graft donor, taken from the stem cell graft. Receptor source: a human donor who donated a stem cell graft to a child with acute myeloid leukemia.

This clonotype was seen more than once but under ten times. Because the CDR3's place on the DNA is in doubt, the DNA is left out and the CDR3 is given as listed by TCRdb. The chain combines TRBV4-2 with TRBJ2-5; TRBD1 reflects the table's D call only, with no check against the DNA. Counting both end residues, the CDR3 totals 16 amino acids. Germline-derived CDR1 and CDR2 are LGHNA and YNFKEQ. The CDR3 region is CASSQDRQGFLETQYF.

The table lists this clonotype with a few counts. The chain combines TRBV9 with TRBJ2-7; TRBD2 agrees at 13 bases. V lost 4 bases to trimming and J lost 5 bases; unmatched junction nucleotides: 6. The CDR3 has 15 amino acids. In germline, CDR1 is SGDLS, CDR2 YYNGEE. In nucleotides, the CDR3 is TGTGCCAGCAGCCGCGGGACTAGCGGGATAGACGAGCAGTACTTC. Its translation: CASSRGTSGIDEQYF.

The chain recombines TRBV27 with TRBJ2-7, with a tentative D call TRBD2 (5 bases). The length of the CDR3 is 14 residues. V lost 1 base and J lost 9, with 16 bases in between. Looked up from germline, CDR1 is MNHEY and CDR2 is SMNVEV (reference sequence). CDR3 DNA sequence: TGTGCCAGCAGTTTATTAAGGTCTCCCAGCGGGCAGTACTTC. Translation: CASSLLRSPSGQYF.

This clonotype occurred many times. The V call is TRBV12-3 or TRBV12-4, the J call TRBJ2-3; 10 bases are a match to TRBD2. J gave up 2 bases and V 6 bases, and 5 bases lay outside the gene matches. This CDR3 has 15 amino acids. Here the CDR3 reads CASSPLAGDTDTQYF. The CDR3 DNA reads TGTGCCAGCAGCCCCCTAGCGGGAGACACAGATACGCAGTATTTT.

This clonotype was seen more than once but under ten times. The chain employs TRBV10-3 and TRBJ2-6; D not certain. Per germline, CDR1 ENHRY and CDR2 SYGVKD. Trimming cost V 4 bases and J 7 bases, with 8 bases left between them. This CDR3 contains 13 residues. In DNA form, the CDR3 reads TGTGCCATCAGTGCGGCTCCAGCCAACGTCCTGACTTTC. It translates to CAISAAPANVLTF.